Following are 25 T cell receptor beta chains from one sample sequenced in a study of blood T cell repertoires in COVID-19. Using immunoSEQ multiplex PCR, the repertoire was profiled, and TCRdb retains in-frame clones only, with some absent. The sample has under 350,000 clones; just under 90% are singletons. Sequencing input: peripheral blood. The receptors shown here come from a young woman with COVID-19, enrolled during active disease.

This chain joins TRBV2 and TRBJ1-6; TRBD1 matches 8 bases. The V and J ends lost 1 base and 7 bases, in that order; junction bases with no gene match: 3. The CDR3 covers 15 residues. Germline V gene sequence: CDR1 SNHLY, CDR2 FYNNEI. CDR3 sequence (DNA): TGTGCCAGCAGTGAAGGGACAGGGAGAAATTCACCCCTCCACTTT. Protein sequence: CASSEGTGRNSPLHF.

V usage is TRBV9 and J usage is TRBJ1-2; D is unclear. The CDR3 is 17 residues long. Germline V gives CDR1 SGDLS, CDR2 YYNGEE. V was clipped by 0 bases and J by 5 bases, with 20 bases between them. DNA for the CDR3: TGTGCCAGCAGCGTAGGTGGTCGAGGGCCCAATAGATATGGCTACACCTTC. Its translation is CASSVGGRGPNRYGYTF.

The V and J genes are TRBV7-2 and TRBJ1-1; maybe TRBD1 (6 bases). Germline assignment: CDR1 SGHTA and CDR2 FQGNSA. The CDR3 covers 15 residues. The ends were cut back, 3 bases at V and 3 bases at J, with 14 bases in the middle. The CDR3 nucleotides read TGTGCCAGCAGCTTGGAGCAGGGGTTTGACACTGAAGCTTTCTTT. Translation gives CASSLEQGFDTEAFF.

The chain couples TRBV6-2 or TRBV6-3 to TRBJ1-1, with 12 bases fitting TRBD1. V was clipped by 5 bases and J by 6 bases; unmatched bases: 10. Looked up from germline, CDR1 is MNHEY and CDR2 is SVGEGT. The CDR3 has 16 amino acids. CDR3 region: CASSPGTGGALAEAFF. The CDR3 DNA sequence: TGTGCCAGCAGTCCCGGGACAGGGGGCGCTTTGGCTGAAGCTTTCTTT.

The rearrangement joins TRBV6-5 to TRBJ1-1; TRBD1 might be the D (6 bases). Per the germline V gene, CDR1 is MNHEY and CDR2 is SVGAGI. This CDR3 has 15 amino acids. V lost 6 bases and J lost 5, with 19 bases in between. CDR3 nucleotides: TGTGCCAGCAGCGTTAAGGCGGGGGCTTGGACTGAAGCTTTCTTT. Its protein is CASSVKAGAWTEAFF.

This clone was observed many times. The chain joins TRBV2 to TRBJ1-5, with D perhaps TRBD1 (6 bases). Trimming took off 4 bases at V and 11 bases at J, with 12 bases between the two ends. The germline V gene encodes CDR1 SNHLY and CDR2 FYNNEI. This CDR3 has 12 residues. The CDR3 here is CASSVSDRTQHF. CDR3 DNA sequence: TGTGCCAGCAGTGTGTCCGACAGGACCCAGCATTTT.

The chain links TRBV20-1 to TRBJ2-3; TRBD2 aligns across 9 bases. The CDR3 totals 14 residues. V gave up 3 bases and J gave up 6 bases; unmatched junction bases: 7. Looked up from germline, CDR1 is DFQATT and CDR2 is SNEGSKA (reference sequence). The CDR3 loop reads CSASPGLAGDTQYF. The DNA of the CDR3 is TGCAGTGCTAGTCCCGGGCTAGCGGGGGATACGCAGTATTTT.

This clone was picked up a small number of times. The V and J genes are TRBV7-9 and TRBJ2-7; D perhaps matches TRBD1 (6 bases). Trimming pared 4 bases from V and 6 bases from J, leaving 10 bases between. The CDR3 contains 12 residues. The germline V gene has CDR1 SEHNR and CDR2 FQNEAQ (reference sequence). CDR3 DNA sequence: TGTGCCAGCAGCTCAGGGGTGGGCGAGCAGTACGTC. Amino acids: CASSSGVGEQYV.

The CDR3 DNA is TGTGCCAGCAGCCCCGGGACAGGCGTTTCCACCATATATTTT. Amino acids: CASSPGTGVSTIYF. The chain has TRBV14 and TRBJ1-3, with 8 nucleotides matching TRBD1. V gave up 4 bases and J gave up 9 bases; unmatched junction bases: 8. Per germline, CDR1 SGHDN and CDR2 FVKESK. The CDR3 length is 14 residues.

This rearrangement joins TRBV2 to TRBJ1-6; tentatively, D is TRBD1 (5 bases). This CDR3 contains 15 residues. The germline gives CDR1 SNHLY, CDR2 FYNNEI. Trimming removed 6 bases from V and 6 bases from J, with 15 bases in between. In DNA form, the CDR3 reads TGTGCCAGCAGGGCGGCGGACACGGGTAATTCACCCCTCCACTTT. Translation: CASRAADTGNSPLHF. The variable domain in full, with the rest retrieved from reference TRBV2 and TRBJ1-6, is EPEVTQTPSHQVTQMGQEVILRCVPISNHLYFYWYRQILGQKVEFLVSFYNNEISEKSEIFDDQFSVERPDGSNFTLKIRSTKLEDSAMYFCASRAADTGNSPLHFGNGTRLTVT.

This chain uses TRBV12-3 or TRBV12-4 with TRBJ1-2; D gene ambiguous. The CDR3 length is 13 residues. Trimming left V 3 bases short and J 4 bases short, with 9 bases between. Here the CDR3 reads CASSLVRSYGYTF. The CDR3 DNA reads as TGTGCCAGCAGTTTGGTCAGATCCTATGGCTACACCTTC.

The genes are TRBV6-1 and TRBJ1-2; 9 bases agree with TRBD1. Germline V gene sequence: CDR1 MNHNS, CDR2 SASEGT. The CDR3 loop spans 16 amino acids. V lost 0 bases, J lost 7 bases, and 9 bases stayed unmatched. The CDR3 bases are TGTGCCAGCAGTGAAGCCGGGACAGGGTATGTTTTTGGCTACACCTTC. Translation: CASSEAGTGYVFGYTF.

This clone showed up just once. At one end the junction does not follow the germline gene, possibly because of a read error. The rearrangement links TRBV20-1 to TRBJ1-2; 7 bases agree with TRBD1. The CDR3 loop spans 9 amino acids. Per the germline V gene, CDR1 is DFQATT and CDR2 is SNEGSKA (reference sequence). The CDR3 DNA sequence: TGCAGGGGCCCCTACAGGGACAGCTTC. It codes for CRGPYRDSF.

This clone was observed many times. The V gene is TRBV11-1, the J gene TRBJ2-3, with D unresolved. V lost 3 bases and J 4 bases, leaving 17 bases between the germline ends. The CDR3 consists of 16 residues. Germline CDR1 SGHAT, CDR2 FQDESV (reference sequence). The chain's CDR3 is CASSLRNPTVADTQYF. The CDR3 nucleotides are TGTGCCAGCAGCTTGAGAAATCCAACCGTGGCAGATACGCAGTATTTT.

The V and J genes are TRBV7-9 and TRBJ1-4, with 10 bases fitting TRBD1. V trimming: 11 bases; J trimming: 0 bases; junction bases outside the gene matches: 3. The CDR3 totals 14 residues. Per the germline V gene, CDR1 is SEHNR and CDR2 is FQNEAQ (reference sequence). The CDR3 DNA sequence: TGTGCCGGCGGACAGGGGGCAACTAATGAAAAACTGTTTTTT. Amino acids: CAGGQGATNEKLFF. The entire variable domain, with the rest obtained from reference TRBV7-9 and TRBJ1-4, is as follows: DTGVSQNPRHKITKRGQNVTFRCDPISEHNRLYWYRQTLGQGPEFLTYFQNEAQLEKSRLLSDRFSAERPKGSFSTLEIQRTEQGDSAMYLCAGGQGATNEKLFFGSGTQLSVL.

This rearrangement joins TRBV13 to TRBJ2-2; tentative D call: TRBD2 (6 bases). The CDR3 sequence is 14 residues long. The V and J ends lost 4 bases and 7 bases respectively, with 13 bases between them. Germline CDR1 is PRHDT and CDR2 is FYEKMQ (reference sequence). CDR3 protein: CASSYGGYSGELFF. The CDR3 DNA reads as TGTGCCAGCAGCTATGGAGGGTATAGCGGGGAGCTGTTTTTT.

Notes on this clone: Germline is not matched at one junction end, which may reflect a read error. This chain joins TRBV6-1 and TRBJ2-3; 10 bases agree with TRBD2. Germline values: CDR1 MNHNS, CDR2 SASEGT. The CDR3 is 16 amino acids. The CDR3 bases are TGTGCCAGCAGGGAAACTAGCGGGGAGCGCACAAATACGCAGTATTTT. Protein sequence: CASRETSGERTNTQYF.

The chain combines TRBV5-1 with TRBJ2-3; TRBD2 agrees at 7 bases. Germline CDR1 reads SGHRS; CDR2 reads YFSETQ. This CDR3 is built from 13 residues. V lost 4 bases to trimming and J lost 5 bases; unmatched junction nucleotides: 4. This CDR3 is CASSLQRGDTQYF. CDR3 DNA: TGCGCCAGCAGCCTCCAGCGGGGAGATACGCAGTATTTT. The variable domain in full, completed from reference TRBV5-1 and TRBJ2-3, reads KAGVTQTPRYLIKTRGQQVTLSCSPISGHRSVSWYQQTPGQGLQFLFEYFSETQRNKGNFPGRFSGRQFSNSRSEMNVSTLELGDSALYLCASSLQRGDTQYFGPGTRLTVL.

This chain connects TRBV7-2 to TRBJ1-5; D is unclear. With 8 bases removed from V and 0 bases from J, the gap between germline ends came to 8 bases. This CDR3 comprises 13 residues. Germline CDR1 and CDR2: SGHTA and FQGNSA. This CDR3 is CASSTYSNQPQHF. The CDR3 DNA is TGTGCCAGCTCCACTTATAGCAATCAGCCCCAGCATTTT.

This chain connects TRBV6-5 to TRBJ1-5; D ambiguous. There are 12 residues in the CDR3. V was cut by 5 bases and J by 3 bases, with 5 bases left in between. Looked up from germline, CDR1 is MNHEY and CDR2 is SVGAGI. The CDR3 DNA reads as TGTGCCAGCAGTCTCCTCAATCAGCCCCAGCATTTT. Protein sequence: CASSLLNQPQHF.

The V gene is TRBV5-6, the J gene TRBJ1-2, with unresolved D. Germline V gene sequence: CDR1 SGHDT, CDR2 YYEEEE. This CDR3 is 16 amino acids long. The V end was cut by 1 base, the J end by 7 bases, with 20 bases between. This CDR3 is CASSLQIGRIPFGYTF. For the CDR3, the DNA is TGTGCCAGCAGCTTGCAAATAGGGAGGATTCCTTTTGGCTACACCTTC. Full variable domain (remainder filled in from reference TRBV5-6 and TRBJ1-2): DAGVTQSPTHLIKTRGQQVTLRCSPKSGHDTVSWYQQALGQGPQFIFQYYEEEERQRGNFPDRFSGHQFPNYSSELNVNALLLGDSALYLCASSLQIGRIPFGYTFGSGTRLTVV.

The genes are TRBV6-5 and TRBJ1-2; D is possibly TRBD1 (5 bases). In germline, CDR1 is MNHEY, CDR2 SVGAGI. This CDR3 is built from 14 residues. V was shortened by 0 bases and J by 4 bases, with 9 bases between the two germline ends. CDR3 loop: CASSYSGATYGYTF. CDR3 in DNA: TGTGCCAGCAGTTACTCTGGGGCTACCTATGGCTACACCTTC.

The V and J genes are TRBV5-1 and TRBJ1-6; no definite D call. The CDR3 totals 16 residues. The ends were cut back, 0 bases at V and 2 bases at J, with 9 bases in the middle. CDR1 is SGHRS and CDR2 is YFSETQ in the germline V gene. CDR3 amino acids: CASSLGGSAYNSPLHF. Written as DNA, the CDR3 is TGCGCCAGCAGCTTGGGGGGTAGCGCCTATAATTCACCCCTCCACTTT.

This sequence joins TRBV7-9 and TRBJ2-5; a possible D gene is TRBD1 (5 bases). The ends were cut back, 1 base at V and 3 bases at J, with 12 bases in the middle. Germline CDR1 reads SEHNR; CDR2 reads FQNEAQ (reference sequence). This CDR3 contains 15 residues. The CDR3 spells CASSLGQAGKETQYF. The DNA for the CDR3 is TGTGCCAGCAGCTTAGGGCAGGCAGGGAAAGAGACCCAGTACTTC. Together with reference TRBV7-9 and TRBJ2-5, the CDR3 gives the full variable domain: DTGVSQNPRHKITKRGQNVTFRCDPISEHNRLYWYRQTLGQGPEFLTYFQNEAQLEKSRLLSDRFSAERPKGSFSTLEIQRTEQGDSAMYLCASSLGQAGKETQYFGPGTRLLVL.

The chain recombines TRBV9 with TRBJ1-1; D may be TRBD1 (6 bases). Germline V gene lookup returns CDR1 SGDLS and CDR2 YYNGEE. This CDR3 has 12 amino acids. V lost 3 bases to trimming and J lost 5 bases, with 8 bases between them. CDR3 protein: CASSGGGTEAFF. CDR3 bases: TGTGCCAGCAGCGGAGGGGGAACTGAAGCTTTCTTT.